A selection of T cell receptor beta chains follows, all from one sample in a study of T cell responses to AZD1222 COVID-19 vaccine. The method was immunoSEQ multiplex PCR; TCRdb's version includes in-frame clones alone and lacks a portion of them. The top ten hold roughly 10% of the sample, which has fewer than 200,000 clones, around 92% seen once. The specimen comprised peripheral blood, sampled on day 0 of AZD1222 vaccination. Source of these receptors: an adult in good health. CDR3s include the opening cysteine and the closing phenylalanine or tryptophan. The D gene is left open where the match is weak. Rows give clone size only sometimes, using once, few, many, or a class for an expanded clone.

V gene: TRBV18; J gene: TRBJ1-4; D gene: TRBD1; clone size: .; CDR3 DNA: TGTGCCAGCTCACCGGAGACAGGGATACGTAAACTGTTTTTT; CDR3 protein: CASSPETGIRKLFF
V gene: TRBV15; J gene: TRBJ2-2; D gene: .; clone size: .; CDR3 DNA: TGTGCCACCAGCGGAACACAGACCAACACCGGGGAGCTGTTTTTT; CDR3 protein: CATSGTQTNTGELFF
V gene: TRBV18; J gene: TRBJ1-2; D gene: TRBD1; clone size: .; CDR3 DNA: TGTGCCAGCTCACCAGGGACAGGGGGCACGGGCTACACCTTC; CDR3 protein: CASSPGTGGTGYTF
V gene: TRBV29-1; J gene: TRBJ1-2; D gene: .; clone size: .; CDR3 DNA: TGCAGCGTGGAGGGGGTAGAAGCAAACTATGGCTACACCTTC; CDR3 protein: CSVEGVEANYGYTF
V gene: TRBV6-2/TRBV6-3; J gene: TRBJ1-1; D gene: .; clone size: .; CDR3 DNA: TGTGCCAGCAGTTCTCAGGGAGGGTACACTGAAGCTTTCTTT; CDR3 protein: CASSSQGGYTEAFF
V gene: TRBV7-5; J gene: TRBJ1-2; D gene: .; clone size: .; CDR3 DNA: TGTGCCAGAAGCGAAACCGGGACAGGGGCGGCTAACTATGGCTACACCTTC; CDR3 protein: CARSETGTGAANYGYTF
V gene: TRBV12-3/TRBV12-4; J gene: TRBJ2-7; D gene: .; clone size: .; CDR3 DNA: TGTGCCAGCAGCCACTCCCGACAGTACGAGCAGTACTTC; CDR3 protein: CASSHSRQYEQYF
V gene: TRBV9; J gene: TRBJ2-1; D gene: .; clone size: once; CDR3 DNA: TGTGCCAGCAGCGTTTCGGGAAGGAGCTCCTACAATGAGCAGTTCTTC; CDR3 protein: CASSVSGRSSYNEQFF
V gene: TRBV27; J gene: TRBJ2-7; D gene: .; clone size: .; CDR3 DNA: TGTGCCAGCAGTCCGACAGATTTCTCCTACGAGCAGTACTTC; CDR3 protein: CASSPTDFSYEQYF
V gene: TRBV11-2; J gene: TRBJ1-1; D gene: TRBD1; clone size: .; CDR3 DNA: TGTGCCAGCAGCTCCCTAAAGGGGGCTGGCACTGAAGCTTTCTTT; CDR3 protein: CASSSLKGAGTEAFF
V gene: TRBV10-3; J gene: TRBJ2-7; D gene: TRBD1; clone size: .; CDR3 DNA: TGTGCCATTGACAGGGGCGACTCCTACGAGCAGTACTTC; CDR3 protein: CAIDRGDSYEQYF
V gene: TRBV14; J gene: TRBJ1-1; D gene: .; clone size: .; CDR3 DNA: TGTGCCAGCAGCCAAGAATGGGGCGGGGGGAACACTGAAGCTTTCTTT; CDR3 protein: CASSQEWGGGNTEAFF
V gene: TRBV27; J gene: TRBJ1-1; D gene: .; clone size: .; CDR3 DNA: TGTGCCAGCAACGAACTGGCCCCACGGGGAGGGACTGAAGCTTTCTTT; CDR3 protein: CASNELAPRGGTEAFF
V gene: TRBV27; J gene: TRBJ2-3; D gene: .; clone size: .; CDR3 DNA: TGTGCCAGCAGTTTACGGCCCCCGGGAAGGGGCTTAACAGATACGCAGTATTTT; CDR3 protein: CASSLRPPGRGLTDTQYF
V gene: TRBV18; J gene: TRBJ2-1; D gene: TRBD1; clone size: .; CDR3 DNA: TGTGCCAGCTCACCAGGGACAGGAGGGTACAATGAGCAGTTCTTC; CDR3 protein: CASSPGTGGYNEQFF
V gene: TRBV3-1/TRBV3-2; J gene: TRBJ1-2; D gene: .; clone size: once; CDR3 DNA: TGTGCCAGCAGCCATACCGGTAGTAGCCCTAACTATGGCTACACCTTC; CDR3 protein: CASSHTGSSPNYGYTF
V gene: TRBV19; J gene: TRBJ1-1; D gene: TRBD1; clone size: .; CDR3 DNA: TGTGCCAGTAAAAACGGACAGGGGGCCGGCACTGAAGCTTTCTTT; CDR3 protein: CASKNGQGAGTEAFF
V gene: TRBV2; J gene: TRBJ1-4; D gene: .; clone size: .; CDR3 DNA: TGTGCCAGCAGGGGTGACGGTGAAAAACTGTTTTTT; CDR3 protein: CASRGDGEKLFF
V gene: TRBV19; J gene: TRBJ1-1; D gene: .; clone size: .; CDR3 DNA: TGTGCCAGTAGTATATTGTCAGAGGGGAGAACTGAAGCTTTCTTT; CDR3 protein: CASSILSEGRTEAFF
V gene: TRBV19; J gene: TRBJ2-5; D gene: TRBD2; clone size: .; CDR3 DNA: TGTGCCAGTAGTGACGGGGGGATCCAAGAGACCCAGTACTTC; CDR3 protein: CASSDGGIQETQYF
V gene: TRBV28; J gene: TRBJ1-1; D gene: .; clone size: .; CDR3 DNA: TGTGCCAGCAGTACTTGGGATTATTTGAACACTGAAGCTTTCTTT; CDR3 protein: CASSTWDYLNTEAFF
V gene: TRBV5-1; J gene: TRBJ1-5; D gene: .; clone size: .; CDR3 DNA: TGCGCCAGCAGCTTGGGGGAGTCCCCGGAGCCCCAGCATTTT; CDR3 protein: CASSLGESPEPQHF
V gene: TRBV7-2; J gene: TRBJ1-4; D gene: .; clone size: .; CDR3 DNA: TGTGCCAGCAGCTTCTTCGGTGGGACTAATGAAAAACTGTTTTTT; CDR3 protein: CASSFFGGTNEKLFF
V gene: TRBV12-3/TRBV12-4; J gene: TRBJ2-1; D gene: .; clone size: .; CDR3 DNA: TGTGCCAGCAGTTGGGACTCCAGAGACCGGTTCTTC; CDR3 protein: CASSWDSRDRFF
V gene: TRBV2; J gene: TRBJ2-7; D gene: .; clone size: .; CDR3 DNA: TGTGCCAGCAGTGTCGCCAAATACGAGCAGTACTTC; CDR3 protein: CASSVAKYEQYF
V gene: TRBV7-2; J gene: TRBJ2-1; D gene: .; clone size: .; CDR3 DNA: TGTGCCAGCAGCTTAGGGCATCGGGCCCGCTCCTACAATGAGCAGTTCTTC; CDR3 protein: CASSLGHRARSYNEQFF
V gene: TRBV19; J gene: TRBJ1-1; D gene: .; clone size: .; CDR3 DNA: TGTGCCAGTAGTATCGATTGGGGCCGCCACACTGAAGCTTTCTTT; CDR3 protein: CASSIDWGRHTEAFF
V gene: TRBV7-2; J gene: TRBJ2-1; D gene: .; clone size: .; CDR3 DNA: TGTGCCAGCAGCTTAGAACAGAGCTCCTACAATGAGCAGTTCTTC; CDR3 protein: CASSLEQSSYNEQFF
V gene: TRBV27; J gene: TRBJ1-5; D gene: TRBD1; clone size: once; CDR3 DNA: TGTGCCACCTCGAAGCTGGGACAGGGTAGCAATCAGCCCCAGCATTTT; CDR3 protein: CATSKLGQGSNQPQHF
V gene: TRBV7-2; J gene: TRBJ2-7; D gene: .; clone size: .; CDR3 DNA: TGTGCCACCGAGGGGGTATTTCTCTCCGAGCAGTACTTC; CDR3 protein: CATEGVFLSEQYF
V gene: TRBV7-6; J gene: TRBJ1-6; D gene: .; clone size: .; CDR3 DNA: TGTGCCAGCAGCTTAGACCGGACAAAGGGGATAAATTCACCCCTCCACTTT; CDR3 protein: CASSLDRTKGINSPLHF
V gene: TRBV7-9; J gene: TRBJ1-1; D gene: TRBD1; clone size: .; CDR3 DNA: TGTGCCAGCACTCCAGGGGGTTTTGAAGCTTTCTTT; CDR3 protein: CASTPGGFEAFF
V gene: TRBV10-3; J gene: TRBJ2-1; D gene: .; clone size: .; CDR3 DNA: TGTGCCATCAGGACCGCCCGGGGTGAGCAGTTCTTC; CDR3 protein: CAIRTARGEQFF
V gene: TRBV7-9; J gene: TRBJ1-1; D gene: .; clone size: .; CDR3 DNA: TGTGCCAGCAGGGAAACCCCGGGAGGTTATACTGAAGCTTTCTTT; CDR3 protein: CASRETPGGYTEAFF
V gene: TRBV14; J gene: TRBJ1-1; D gene: .; clone size: .; CDR3 DNA: TGTGCCAGCAGCCAAGGCGGGGAGACTGAAGCTTTCTTT; CDR3 protein: CASSQGGETEAFF
V gene: TRBV5-4; J gene: TRBJ2-3; D gene: TRBD2; clone size: .; CDR3 DNA: TGTGCCAGCAGCTTGGAGGGACTAGCGAGCCTGTTAAGCACAGATACGCAGTATTTT; CDR3 protein: CASSLEGLASLLSTDTQYF
V gene: TRBV18; J gene: TRBJ2-1; D gene: .; clone size: .; CDR3 DNA: TGTGCCAGCTCACCCCCATCGGTACAGAGACATGAGCAGTTCTTC; CDR3 protein: CASSPPSVQRHEQFF
V gene: TRBV11-1; J gene: TRBJ1-2; D gene: TRBD1; clone size: .; CDR3 DNA: TGTGCCAGCAGCTCACAGGGGGCGTCCCCCAGCTATGGCTACACCTTC; CDR3 protein: CASSSQGASPSYGYTF
V gene: TRBV6-5; J gene: TRBJ1-1; D gene: .; clone size: .; CDR3 DNA: TGTGCCAGCAGCCCAGCCGGTTTGAACACTGAAGCTTTCTTT; CDR3 protein: CASSPAGLNTEAFF
V gene: TRBV12-3/TRBV12-4; J gene: TRBJ1-1; D gene: TRBD1; clone size: .; CDR3 DNA: TGTGCCAGCACCCAGGGGGTTCGCACTGAAGCTTTCTTT; CDR3 protein: CASTQGVRTEAFF
V gene: TRBV6-6; J gene: TRBJ1-3; D gene: .; clone size: .; CDR3 DNA: TGTGCCAGCAGTTACCCCGGCCTGAGCTCTGGAAACACCATATATTTT; CDR3 protein: CASSYPGLSSGNTIYF
V gene: TRBV6-5; J gene: TRBJ1-6; D gene: TRBD1; clone size: .; CDR3 DNA: TGTGCCAGCAGTTCCAGGGACAGGGGCCGCTACACCCTCCACTTT; CDR3 protein: CASSSRDRGRYTLHF
V gene: TRBV3-1/TRBV3-2; J gene: TRBJ1-6; D gene: .; clone size: .; CDR3 DNA: TGTGCCAGCAGCCAAATCCGGGGGGGTTATAATTCACCCCTCCACTTT; CDR3 protein: CASSQIRGGYNSPLHF
V gene: TRBV7-2; J gene: TRBJ2-5; D gene: .; clone size: .; CDR3 DNA: TGTGCCAGCAGCCGCACGAAGGGGCGAACGACCCAGTACTTC; CDR3 protein: CASSRTKGRTTQYF
V gene: TRBV5-4; J gene: TRBJ1-3; D gene: .; clone size: once; CDR3 DNA: TGTGCCAGCAGCCGCTCCTGGGCAGGGGCTGGAAACACCATATATTTT; CDR3 protein: CASSRSWAGAGNTIYF
V gene: TRBV6-1; J gene: TRBJ2-1; D gene: TRBD2; clone size: .; CDR3 DNA: TGTGCCAGCAGTGATCCCTCGAGGGTAGCGGGGAACAATGAGCAGTTCTTC; CDR3 protein: CASSDPSRVAGNNEQFF
V gene: TRBV28; J gene: TRBJ1-1; D gene: .; clone size: .; CDR3 DNA: TGTGCCAGCAGTTTTTCCAGTATGAACACTGAAGCTTTCTTT; CDR3 protein: CASSFSSMNTEAFF
V gene: TRBV6-5; J gene: TRBJ2-7; D gene: TRBD1; clone size: once; CDR3 DNA: TGTGCCAGTATGGGCGACGAGACAGGGCCCCACGAGCAGTACTTC; CDR3 protein: CASMGDETGPHEQYF
V gene: TRBV18; J gene: TRBJ1-2; D gene: .; clone size: .; CDR3 DNA: TGTGCCAGCTCACCAGCGGAAGCTAACTATGGCTACACCTTC; CDR3 protein: CASSPAEANYGYTF
V gene: TRBV5-6; J gene: TRBJ1-6; D gene: .; clone size: .; CDR3 DNA: TGTGCCAGCAGCATAGGGGCCTCGTATAATTCACCCCTCCACTTT; CDR3 protein: CASSIGASYNSPLHF
V gene: TRBV6-2/TRBV6-3; J gene: TRBJ1-2; D gene: TRBD1; clone size: once; CDR3 DNA: TGTGCCAGCAGTTACCGAGGACAGGGAAACTATGGCTACACCTTC; CDR3 protein: CASSYRGQGNYGYTF
V gene: TRBV29-1; J gene: TRBJ2-1; D gene: .; clone size: .; CDR3 DNA: TGCAGCGTCTCGGACAGCCTAAGCTCCTACAATGAGCAGTTCTTC; CDR3 protein: CSVSDSLSSYNEQFF
V gene: TRBV2; J gene: TRBJ1-2; D gene: .; clone size: .; CDR3 DNA: TGTGCCAGCAGTGAAATCGTCGGTAGTAACTATGGCTACACCTTC; CDR3 protein: CASSEIVGSNYGYTF